The 12 T cell receptor beta chains presented below share a single source sample, sequenced in a study of blood T cells in healthy people across ages. A sample-barcoded 5' primer and a J-beta primer mix were used in a second PCR of about 7 to 12 cycles. TCRdb analysed the 5' RACE reads with MiXCR anew, one entry per CDR3 protein. The data hold fewer than 800,000 distinct CDR3 sequences, with around 49% observed a single time. The source material was blood. The origin of the receptors is a woman aged 55-69 years in good health.

The rearrangement links TRBV10-3 to TRBJ2-6; 8 bases map to TRBD2. The trim removed 0 bases at V and 1 base at J, leaving 2 bases unmatched. This CDR3 is 17 amino acids long. Germline CDR1 reads ENHRY; CDR2 reads SYGVKD. The CDR3, as DNA: TGTGCCATCAGTGAGTCGACGGGAGGGTCTGGGGCCAACGTCCTGACTTTC. It yields the protein CAISESTGGSGANVLTF.

A few counts support this clonotype. This chain joins TRBV28 and TRBJ1-6, with a possible D match to TRBD1 (6 bases). Germline CDR1 is MDHEN and CDR2 is SYDVKM. CDR3 size: 17 residues. V was trimmed by 6 bases and J by 4 bases, leaving 19 bases between them. CDR3 residues: CASREGAGGQYNSPLHF. The DNA for the CDR3 is TGTGCCAGCAGAGAAGGTGCTGGGGGCCAGTATAATTCACCCCTCCACTTT.

In its sample, this clonotype was seen a few times. At one of its ends the junction is not consistent with the germline gene, which may arise from a read error. The gene calls are TRBV5-1 and TRBJ2-6, with D tentatively TRBD2 (6 bases). Germline CDR1 and CDR2: SGHRS and YFSETQ. The CDR3 extends over 16 amino acids. This chain's CDR3 is CASSPGTRSGPNVLTF. CDR3 nucleotides: TGCGCCAGCAGCCCAGGGACTCGATCTGGGCCCAACGTCCTGACTTTC.

This rearrangement joins TRBV6-5 to TRBJ2-1, with TRBD2 matching 12 bases. The CDR3 length is 20 residues. V was pared by 4 bases and J by 0 bases, with 13 bases of the junction left unmatched. Germline CDR1 is MNHEY and CDR2 is SVGAGI. The CDR3 loop is CASSSPLAGGTSSSYNEQFF. DNA of the CDR3: TGTGCCAGCAGTTCGCCGCTAGCGGGAGGGACATCGAGCTCCTACAATGAGCAGTTCTTC.

This clonotype showed up just a few times. The V gene is TRBV4-1, the J gene TRBJ1-1, with D possibly TRBD1 on 6 matching bases. This CDR3 is built from 15 residues. CDR1 is MGHRA, CDR2 YSYEKL, per germline. The V gene lost 7 bases and the J gene lost 0 bases, with 15 bases spanning the gap. This CDR3 is CASTSTGAVNTEAFF. CDR3 nucleotide sequence: TGCGCCAGCACCTCGACAGGCGCTGTGAACACTGAAGCTTTCTTT.

The chain recombines TRBV7-9 with TRBJ2-1, with D maybe TRBD1 (5 bases). The V gene lost 1 base and the J gene lost 9 bases, with 16 bases spanning the gap. The CDR3 contains 15 residues. Per germline, CDR1 SEHNR and CDR2 FQNEAQ (reference sequence). The CDR3 spells CASSLGRSGWSEQFF. DNA of the CDR3: TGTGCCAGCAGCTTAGGACGCTCAGGGTGGAGTGAGCAGTTCTTC.

This clonotype was recorded a few times. The V and J genes are TRBV7-2 and TRBJ1-1; D is unresolved. Trimming removed 2 bases at V and 3 bases at J, with 10 bases between. The length of the CDR3 is 14 residues. Germline-derived CDR1 and CDR2 are SGHTA and FQGNSA. The CDR3 DNA reads TGTGCCAGCAGCTTATCCCCAGGCTACACTGAAGCTTTCTTT. It codes for CASSLSPGYTEAFF.

V usage is TRBV7-2 and J usage is TRBJ2-3, with 7 bases matching TRBD2. This CDR3 has 16 residues. From germline, CDR1 is SGHTA and CDR2 FQGNSA. V lost 6 bases to trimming and J lost 2 bases; unmatched junction nucleotides: 11. The CDR3: CASSSPAGILTDTQYF. The CDR3 nucleotides read TGTGCCAGCAGTTCCCCAGCGGGAATCCTCACAGATACGCAGTATTTT.

The chain links TRBV6-2 or TRBV6-3 to TRBJ2-7; D is possibly TRBD1 (6 bases). Germline V gene data show CDR1 as MNHEY and CDR2 as SVGEGT. The V and J ends lost 6 bases and 4 bases respectively, with 13 bases between them. The CDR3 is made up of 13 amino acids. DNA for the CDR3: TGTGCCAGCAGGGAACAGGGTTATTACGAGCAGTACTTC. It specifies CASREQGYYEQYF.

The V gene is TRBV7-2, the J gene TRBJ1-6; D remains ambiguous. Germline lookup yields CDR1 SGHTA and CDR2 FQGNSA. V lost 2 bases and J lost 6, with 8 bases in between. The CDR3 is 14 residues long. The CDR3 DNA reads TGTGCCAGCAGCTTAAACCGGGCTAATTCACCCCTCCACTTT. Translated: CASSLNRANSPLHF.

The V and J genes are TRBV20-1 and TRBJ2-7; perhaps TRBD2 as D (6 bases). V lost 4 bases and J 7 bases, leaving 20 bases between the germline ends. The V gene's germline CDR1 is DFQATT and CDR2 SNEGSKA (reference sequence). The CDR3 has 14 residues. CDR3 residues: CSAKTGGGGGEQYF. Here the CDR3 DNA reads TGCAGTGCTAAAACTGGGGGAGGCGGAGGAGAGCAGTACTTC.

The chain has TRBV3-1 and TRBJ1-2; 7 bases map to TRBD1. Germline assignment: CDR1 LGHDT and CDR2 YNNKEL (reference sequence). CDR3 length equals 13 residues. J gave up 10 bases and V 0 bases, and 5 bases lay outside the gene matches. This CDR3 reads CASSQDPGGDYTF. CDR3 DNA sequence: TGTGCCAGCAGCCAAGACCCAGGGGGTGACTACACCTTC. Full variable domain (outside the CDR3, taken from reference TRBV3-1 and TRBJ1-2): DTAVSQTPKYLVTQMGNDKSIKCEQNLGHDTMYWYKQDSKKFLKIMFSYNNKELIINETVPNRFSPKSPDKAHLNLHINSLELGDSAVYFCASSQDPGGDYTFGSGTRLTVV.